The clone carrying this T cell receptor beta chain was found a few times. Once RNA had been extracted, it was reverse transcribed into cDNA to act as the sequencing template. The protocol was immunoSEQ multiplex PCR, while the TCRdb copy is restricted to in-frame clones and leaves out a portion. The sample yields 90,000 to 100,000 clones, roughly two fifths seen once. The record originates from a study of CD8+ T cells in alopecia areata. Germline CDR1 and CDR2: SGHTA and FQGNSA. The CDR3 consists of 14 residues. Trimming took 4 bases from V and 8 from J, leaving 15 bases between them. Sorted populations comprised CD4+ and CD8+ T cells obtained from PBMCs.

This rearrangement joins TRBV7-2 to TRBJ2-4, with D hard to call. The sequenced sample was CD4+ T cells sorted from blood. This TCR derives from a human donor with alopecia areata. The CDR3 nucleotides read TGTGCCAGCAGCTCCTCCGGACCCCTAGACATTCAGTACTTC. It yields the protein CASSSSGPLDIQYF.